Presented here are 21 T cell receptor beta chains from one specimen sequenced in a study of T cell changes during pregnancy in multiple sclerosis. Generated by immunoSEQ multiplex PCR, the TCRdb table keeps only in-frame clones and is missing some. This table has 90,000 to 120,000 clones, 80% to 95% appearing once. This specimen was peripheral blood, taken in the third trimester of pregnancy. The receptors shown here come from a female donor in good health, enrolled as a control in a pregnancy study.

Here the CDR3 reads CSLGQGIEAFF. CDR3 sequence (DNA): TGCAGTTTGGGGCAGGGAATTGAAGCTTTCTTT. The chain is built from TRBV20-1 and TRBJ1-1; maybe TRBD1 (5 bases). Trimming removed 8 bases from V and 7 bases from J, with 14 bases in between. This CDR3 has 11 residues. The germline V gene has CDR1 DFQATT and CDR2 SNEGSKA (reference sequence).

The chain recombines TRBV29-1 with TRBJ2-1, with 7 nucleotides matching TRBD1. J lost 3 bases, V lost 0 bases, and 2 bases had no gene match. CDR1 SQVTM and CDR2 ANQGSEA come from the germline V gene. This CDR3 is 14 amino acids long. CDR3 DNA: TGCAGCGTTGAAGAAGGGGGCTTCTACAATGAGCAGTTCTTC. Translated, it gives CSVEEGGFYNEQFF.

V is TRBV4-1 and J is TRBJ2-7; 8 nucleotides agree with TRBD2. V gave up 0 bases and J gave up 6 bases; unmatched junction bases: 10. CDR3 length equals 16 residues. The germline gives CDR1 MGHRA, CDR2 YSYEKL. The CDR3 protein is CASSQDPRRGDPEQYF. In DNA, the CDR3 is TGCGCCAGCAGCCAAGATCCGCGGCGGGGGGACCCCGAGCAGTACTTC.

This clone was observed a single time. V and J are TRBV27 and TRBJ2-7, with D unresolved. The ends were cut back, 4 bases at V and 2 bases at J, with 3 bases in the middle. Germline V gene data show CDR1 as MNHEY and CDR2 as SMNVEV (reference sequence). The CDR3 loop spans 11 amino acids. The CDR3 spells CASSSAYEQYF. In nucleotides, the CDR3 is TGTGCCAGCAGTTCCGCCTACGAGCAGTACTTC.

The J gene is TRBJ1-5, the V gene TRBV2, with D tentatively TRBD1 (5 bases). CDR3 length: 17 amino acids. Germline-derived CDR1 and CDR2 are SNHLY and FYNNEI. The V end was cut by 0 bases, the J end by 6 bases, with 18 bases between. DNA of the CDR3: TGTGCCAGCAGTGAAGCGCTTCGGGGGTTAAGGGTTCAGCCCCAGCATTTT. Translation gives CASSEALRGLRVQPQHF.

The gene calls are TRBV2 and TRBJ2-5; TRBD2 matches 13 bases. V dropped 6 bases and J dropped 5; count of bases not matched to a gene: 12. CDR3 length: 17 amino acids. CDR1 is SNHLY, CDR2 FYNNEI, per germline. CDR3 coding DNA: TGTGCCAGCAGCCCCGGGACTAGCGGGGTTGGGGGGGAGACCCAGTACTTC. This translates into CASSPGTSGVGGETQYF.

Only one count was recorded for this clone. The chain uses TRBV9 and TRBJ1-2; 10 bases match TRBD1. Trimming cost V 0 bases and J 8 bases; bases outside gene matches: 4. This CDR3 comprises 14 residues. From germline, CDR1 is SGDLS and CDR2 YYNGEE. The CDR3 loop is CASSVGDRGSGYTF. The CDR3 region has the DNA TGTGCCAGCAGCGTAGGGGACAGGGGTAGCGGCTACACCTTC.

The chain uses TRBV4-1 and TRBJ2-3; 10 bases match TRBD2. The germline CDR1 and CDR2 sequences are MGHRA and YSYEKL. V lost 1 base, J lost 6 bases, and 7 bases stayed unmatched. This CDR3 has 16 residues. CDR3 DNA: TGCGCCAGCAGCCAAGTAGGCGGACTAGCGGCGGATACGCAGTATTTT. Its protein is CASSQVGGLAADTQYF.

The V gene is TRBV2, the J gene TRBJ1-1; the D gene is possibly TRBD1 (6 bases). Germline CDR1 reads SNHLY; CDR2 reads FYNNEI. Trimming took off 0 bases at V and 8 bases at J, with 22 bases between the two ends. The CDR3 contains 17 residues. CDR3: CASSEAIRGFTLGEAFF. CDR3 nucleotides: TGTGCCAGCAGTGAAGCTATCAGGGGTTTTACTCTGGGGGAAGCTTTCTTT.

This rearrangement joins TRBV19 to TRBJ2-7; D uncertain. The V end was cut by 6 bases, the J end by 2 bases, with 17 bases between. In germline, CDR1 is LNHDA, CDR2 SQIVND (reference sequence). The CDR3 totals 15 residues. The CDR3 DNA is TGTGCCAGTAGGTCGCTAAGGAGTCCCCCCTACGAGCAGTACTTC. Translation gives CASRSLRSPPYEQYF.

The chain recombines TRBV19 with TRBJ2-3; TRBD1 matches 10 bases. Germline-derived CDR1 and CDR2 are LNHDA and SQIVND (reference sequence). With 5 bases clipped from V and 2 bases from J, the junction kept 4 bases outside the gene matches. The CDR3 loop spans 15 amino acids. The CDR3 loop reads CASSADRGPTDTQYF. CDR3 bases: TGTGCCAGTAGTGCAGACAGGGGGCCCACAGATACGCAGTATTTT. Combining the CDR3 with reference TRBV19 and TRBJ2-3 gives the whole variable domain DGGITQSPKYLFRKEGQNVTLSCEQNLNHDAMYWYRQDPGQGLRLIYYSQIVNDFQKGDIAEGYSVSREKKESFPLTVTSAQKNPTAFYLCASSADRGPTDTQYFGPGTRLTVL.

This chain links TRBV19 with TRBJ2-2; D is ambiguous. The V and J ends lost 5 bases and 7 bases respectively, with 8 bases between them. This CDR3 spans 12 amino acids. Per germline, CDR1 LNHDA and CDR2 SQIVND (reference sequence). In DNA, the CDR3 is TGTGCCAGTAGTCCCCTATTCGGGGAGCTGTTTTTT. It translates to CASSPLFGELFF.

The chain combines TRBV12-5 with TRBJ2-7, with a weak D call TRBD2 (6 bases). The germline V and J ends were trimmed by 2 bases and 3 bases, with 20 bases remaining between them. This CDR3 contains 17 residues. Germline V gene sequence: CDR1 LGHNT, CDR2 FRNRAP. The CDR3 bases are TGTGCTAGTGGTTTGAAACTCGGGACTGAGACAGACTACGAGCAGTACTTC. It specifies CASGLKLGTETDYEQYF.

CDR3 nucleotide sequence: TGTGCCAGCAGCCATGAAAGGGGGGAGACCCAGTACTTC. This sequence encodes CASSHERGETQYF. The chain joins TRBV5-4 to TRBJ2-5; weak D call: TRBD1 (6 bases). Per the germline V gene, CDR1 is SGHNT and CDR2 is YYREEE (reference sequence). This CDR3 is built from 13 residues. The ends were cut back, 4 bases at V and 5 bases at J, with 12 bases in the middle.

The chain couples TRBV25-1 to TRBJ1-5, with no clear D. The CDR3 is made up of 14 amino acids. V was pared by 5 bases and J by 2 bases, with 10 bases between. The germline gives CDR1 MGHDK, CDR2 SYGVNS. DNA for the CDR3: TGTGCCAGCAGTATCTCCAGTGGCAATCAGCCCCAGCATTTT. Translated: CASSISSGNQPQHF.

This clone is a singleton in its sample. This chain uses TRBV6-5 with TRBJ2-3; D gene ambiguous. This CDR3 is built from 15 residues. CDR1 is MNHEY, CDR2 SVGAGI, per germline. Trimming pared 8 bases from V and 0 bases from J, leaving 15 bases between. CDR3 sequence reads: CASRSPSSSTDTQYF. In DNA, the CDR3 is TGTGCCAGCCGTAGCCCCTCTTCTAGCACAGATACGCAGTATTTT.

The rearrangement uses TRBV5-6 and TRBJ2-3, with 8 bases lining up with TRBD2. V was clipped by 1 base and J by 2 bases; unmatched bases: 6. The CDR3 loop spans 16 amino acids. The germline V gene has CDR1 SGHDT and CDR2 YYEEEE. CDR3 sequence (DNA): TGTGCCAGCAGCTTGTATGCGGGGGGAACCACAGATACGCAGTATTTT. Translation gives CASSLYAGGTTDTQYF. Combining the CDR3 with reference TRBV5-6 and TRBJ2-3 gives the whole variable domain DAGVTQSPTHLIKTRGQQVTLRCSPKSGHDTVSWYQQALGQGPQFIFQYYEEEERQRGNFPDRFSGHQFPNYSSELNVNALLLGDSALYLCASSLYAGGTTDTQYFGPGTRLTVL.

The rearrangement uses TRBV27 and TRBJ2-2; D may be TRBD1 (6 bases). The ends were cut back, 3 bases at V and 2 bases at J, with 10 bases in the middle. Germline V gene sequence: CDR1 MNHEY, CDR2 SMNVEV (reference sequence). The CDR3 is 15 residues long. The CDR3 coding sequence is TGTGCCAGCAGTTTCCGGACAGTTAACACCGGGGAGCTGTTTTTT. This sequence encodes CASSFRTVNTGELFF.

The J gene is TRBJ2-3, the V gene TRBV9, with 11 bases identical to TRBD2. CDR1 is SGDLS, CDR2 YYNGEE, per germline. V lost 0 bases to trimming and J lost 4 bases; unmatched junction nucleotides: 7. The CDR3 consists of 17 residues. The CDR3 DNA is TGTGCCAGCAGCGTAGTTGCTAGCGGGGGGTTGGCAGATACGCAGTATTTT. This gives the protein CASSVVASGGLADTQYF.

The rearrangement uses TRBV5-1 and TRBJ1-5; 7 bases are a match to TRBD1. V shed 0 bases and J 1 base; nucleotides not matched to a gene: 1. This CDR3 contains 15 residues. Germline CDR1 is SGHRS and CDR2 is YFSETQ. DNA for the CDR3: TGCGCCAGCAGCTTGGACAGGGGAAGCAATCAGCCCCAGCATTTT. This sequence encodes CASSLDRGSNQPQHF.

The J gene is TRBJ1-1, the V gene TRBV4-3, with D possibly TRBD1 on 6 matching bases. The CDR3 contains 17 residues. Per the germline V gene, CDR1 is LGHNA and CDR2 is YSLEER. Deletions cut 1 base from V and 1 base from J, with 16 bases between. The CDR3 is CASSQVDLGQENTEAFF. CDR3 in DNA: TGCGCCAGCAGCCAAGTCGACCTGGGACAAGAGAACACTGAAGCTTTCTTT.